This T cell receptor beta chain was profiled in a study of control samples from healthy donors and cancer patients. Trimming cost V 0 bases and J 3 bases, with 12 bases left between them. Germline CDR1 SGDLS, CDR2 YYNGEE. The CDR3 sequence is 16 residues long. Clones were sequenced by immunoSEQ multiplex PCR, and TCRdb holds only the in-frame ones, with some missing. The data show 65,000 to 80,000 clones, roughly 89% seen once. V is TRBV9 and J is TRBJ2-2; D not resolved. This TCR was recovered from a woman in her forties or fifties with colorectal cancer. The sample taken for sequencing was PBMCs. The CDR3 nucleotides read TGTGCCAGCAGCGTAGATGCTAGGCAGTACACCGGGGAGCTGTTTTTT. The encoded protein is CASSVDARQYTGELFF.